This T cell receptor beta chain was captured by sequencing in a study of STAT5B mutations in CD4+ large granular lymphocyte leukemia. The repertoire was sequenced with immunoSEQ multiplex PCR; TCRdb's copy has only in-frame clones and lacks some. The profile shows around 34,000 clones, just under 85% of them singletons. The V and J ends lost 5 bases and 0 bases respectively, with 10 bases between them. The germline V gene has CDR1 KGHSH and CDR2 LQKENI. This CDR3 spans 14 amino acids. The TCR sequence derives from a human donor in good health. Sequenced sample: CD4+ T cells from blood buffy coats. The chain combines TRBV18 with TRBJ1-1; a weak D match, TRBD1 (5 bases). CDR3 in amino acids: CASSEQDLNTEAFF. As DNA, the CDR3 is TGTGCCAGCTCAGAACAGGACTTGAACACTGAAGCTTTCTTT.